One and the same sample provided the 20 T cell receptor beta chains below, sequenced in a study of response to subunit inactivated influenza vaccine. In TCRdb, the RT-PCR reads were re-called with MiXCR into one record per CDR3 protein. Counted here are hundreds of thousands of distinct CDR3 sequences, over 9.5% occurring once; the ten biggest clones make up roughly 10%. Sequencing used PBMCs from blood, obtained on the day of vaccination. The receptors stem from a man between 45 and 60 years old who received an inactivated influenza vaccine.

This clonotype has only a few counts. The genes are TRBV14 and TRBJ2-1; no reliable D call. V was cut by 4 bases and J by 6 bases, with 10 bases left in between. The CDR3 consists of 13 residues. Germline V gene lookup returns CDR1 SGHDN and CDR2 FVKESK. The CDR3 is CASSPPVVNEQFF. CDR3 DNA sequence: TGTGCCAGCAGCCCGCCGGTGGTCAATGAGCAGTTCTTC.

The gene calls are TRBV2 and TRBJ1-4; the match to TRBD1 covers 7 bases. After removal of 11 bases from V and 8 bases from J, the junction contained 11 bases not matched to a gene. The CDR3 is made up of 13 amino acids. Looked up from germline, CDR1 is SNHLY and CDR2 is FYNNEI. The CDR3 loop is CAGQRDSVEKLFF. CDR3 DNA: TGTGCCGGGCAACGGGACAGTGTGGAAAAACTGTTTTTT.

The chain uses TRBV15 and TRBJ2-2; 11 bases agree with TRBD2. The germline gives CDR1 LNHNV, CDR2 YYDKDF (reference sequence). The CDR3 is 16 residues long. V shed 1 base, J shed 5 bases, and the junction held 3 bases outside the gene matches. The CDR3 coding sequence is TGTGCCACCAGCAGAGTACTAGCGGGAGATACCGGGGAGCTGTTTTTT. Translation: CATSRVLAGDTGELFF.

The chain combines TRBV29-1 with TRBJ2-5; 7 nucleotides match TRBD2. This CDR3 contains 13 residues. J gave up 4 bases and V 5 bases, and 7 bases lay outside the gene matches. Germline V gene data show CDR1 as SQVTM and CDR2 as ANQGSEA. Here the CDR3 DNA reads TGCAGCGTTCGTACCGGGGGGAGAGAGACCCAGTACTTC. It translates to CSVRTGGRETQYF.

The table lists this clonotype with a few counts. The V call is TRBV11-2, the J call TRBJ2-2, with 10 bases fitting TRBD1. The CDR3 is made up of 18 amino acids. V trimming: 3 bases; J trimming: 0 bases; junction bases outside the gene matches: 7. Germline CDR1 is SGHAT and CDR2 is FQNNGV. CDR3 sequence reads: CASSFWSGTGANTGELFF. The CDR3 DNA reads as TGTGCCAGCAGCTTTTGGTCTGGGACAGGGGCGAACACCGGGGAGCTGTTTTTT.

This clonotype was detected only a few times. The V call is TRBV11-2, the J call TRBJ2-5; 7 bases line up with TRBD1. With 5 bases clipped from V and 5 bases from J, the junction kept 11 bases outside the gene matches. From germline, CDR1 is SGHAT and CDR2 FQNNGV. This CDR3 is built from 15 residues. CDR3 residues: CASSHGDSPRETQYF. The CDR3 DNA sequence: TGTGCCAGCAGCCACGGGGACAGCCCGAGGGAGACCCAGTACTTC.

This clonotype has ten or more counts. The V call is TRBV20-1, the J call TRBJ2-1, with 11 bases identical to TRBD2. V shed 6 bases and J 7 bases; nucleotides not matched to a gene: 17. Germline assignment: CDR1 DFQATT and CDR2 SNEGSKA (reference sequence). CDR3 length equals 17 residues. The CDR3 sequence: CSARKASGRPSWNEQFF. The CDR3 DNA follows: TGCAGTGCCAGAAAGGCTAGCGGGAGGCCCTCCTGGAATGAGCAGTTCTTC.

The CDR3 DNA reads as TGTGCCATCCTTGAATACCAGGGGCTGGACGGCTACACCTTC. Protein sequence: CAILEYQGLDGYTF. This chain joins TRBV10-3 and TRBJ1-2, with TRBD1 as a possible D gene (6 bases). V was shortened by 8 bases and J by 8 bases, with 21 bases between the two germline ends. The germline V gene has CDR1 ENHRY and CDR2 SYGVKD. There are 14 residues in the CDR3.

In its sample, this clonotype was seen a few times. The chain is built from TRBV6-1 and TRBJ2-1; D is possibly TRBD1 or TRBD2 (5 bases each). In germline, CDR1 is MNHNS, CDR2 SASEGT. Trimming removed 5 bases from V and 2 bases from J, with 16 bases in between. CDR3 length: 16 amino acids. The CDR3 nucleotides read TGTGCCAGCAGTAGAACCGGGACCGCCACCTACAATGAGCAGTTCTTC. Protein product: CASSRTGTATYNEQFF.

The chain uses TRBV28 and TRBJ1-2; no clear D gene. V lost 1 base and J 2 bases, leaving 5 bases between the germline ends. Per germline, CDR1 MDHEN and CDR2 SYDVKM. CDR3 size: 13 residues. The CDR3 loop is CASSLLQNYGYTF. The CDR3 DNA reads TGTGCCAGCAGTTTATTACAGAACTATGGCTACACCTTC.

The J gene is TRBJ2-7, the V gene TRBV7-2; 10 nucleotides line up with TRBD1. This CDR3 has 16 amino acids. Unmatched junction bases numbered 8, after V lost 3 bases and J lost 3 bases. CDR1 and CDR2 (germline): SGHTA, FQGNSA. The CDR3 bases are TGTGCCAGCAGCTTCCATGCCGGGACAGGGGTCTACGAGCAGTACTTC. As protein: CASSFHAGTGVYEQYF.

In this sample, this clonotype turned up a few times. This chain links TRBV12-3 or TRBV12-4 with TRBJ2-1; D ambiguous. V was cut by 3 bases and J by 9 bases, with 12 bases left in between. The CDR3 contains 13 residues. In DNA, the CDR3 is TGTGCCAGCAGTTTCAGAGTAGAAGGTGAGCAGTTCTTC. Translated, it gives CASSFRVEGEQFF.

V is TRBV5-1 and J is TRBJ2-4, with 9 bases fitting TRBD1. CDR3 length: 14 amino acids. The V gene end was trimmed by 4 bases and the J gene end by 9 bases; junction bases not matched to a gene: 8. Germline CDR1 SGHRS, CDR2 YFSETQ. CDR3 protein: CASSPDRGGVIQYF. CDR3 nucleotide sequence: TGCGCCAGCAGCCCGGACAGGGGAGGGGTCATTCAGTACTTC. The full variable domain, in which reference TRBV5-1 and TRBJ2-4 provide the parts outside the CDR3, is KAGVTQTPRYLIKTRGQQVTLSCSPISGHRSVSWYQQTPGQGLQFLFEYFSETQRNKGNFPGRFSGRQFSNSRSEMNVSTLELGDSALYLCASSPDRGGVIQYFGAGTRLSVL.

The sample holds many counts of this clonotype. The chain has TRBV5-1 and TRBJ2-1; D call uncertain. V lost 4 bases, J lost 4 bases, and 18 bases lay in between. The CDR3 runs 16 residues. CDR1 is SGHRS, CDR2 YFSETQ, per germline. Written as DNA, the CDR3 is TGCGCCAGCAGCCCTAGGGATTACGGGCCTTACAATGAGCAGTTCTTC. Residues: CASSPRDYGPYNEQFF.

The chain links TRBV2 to TRBJ1-2; D perhaps matches TRBD1 (6 bases). V lost 6 bases and J lost 8, with 16 bases in between. From germline, CDR1 is SNHLY and CDR2 FYNNEI. The CDR3 spans 13 residues. CDR3 DNA: TGTGCCAGCAGGGACGGGACAAGGAGAGGCTACACCTTC. It encodes CASRDGTRRGYTF.

The table lists this clonotype with a few counts. This sequence joins TRBV6-5 and TRBJ2-7; D gene uncertain. The V gene's germline CDR1 is MNHEY and CDR2 SVGAGI. V lost 0 bases and J 1 base, leaving 13 bases between the germline ends. The CDR3 extends over 16 amino acids. This CDR3 is CASSYSSRDWSYEQYF. Written as DNA, the CDR3 is TGTGCCAGCAGTTACTCGAGTCGCGATTGGTCCTACGAGCAGTACTTC.

This clonotype was seen many times. The chain recombines TRBV5-1 with TRBJ2-7; TRBD1 aligns across 12 bases. The CDR3 has 14 amino acids. J gave up 5 bases and V 4 bases, and 4 bases lay outside the gene matches. The germline gives CDR1 SGHRS, CDR2 YFSETQ. The CDR3 reads CASSQGQGANEQYF. Here the CDR3 DNA reads TGCGCCAGCAGCCAGGGACAGGGGGCGAACGAGCAGTACTTC.

A few counts support this clonotype. V and J are TRBV6-5 and TRBJ2-2; D gene uncertain. Trimming removed 2 bases at V and 2 bases at J, with 6 bases between. The CDR3 consists of 14 residues. The germline V gene encodes CDR1 MNHEY and CDR2 SVGAGI. The CDR3 protein is CASSYLLNTGELFF. The CDR3 DNA sequence: TGTGCCAGCAGTTACCTCCTCAACACCGGGGAGCTGTTTTTT.

This clonotype was counted a few times. CDR3 in DNA: TGTGCCAGCAGCCGGTCCGGGACGGAGGACCAGTTCTACGAGCAGTACTTC. Translation gives CASSRSGTEDQFYEQYF. The chain recombines TRBV7-9 with TRBJ2-7, with D possibly being TRBD1 or TRBD2 (5 bases each). This CDR3 contains 17 residues. From germline, CDR1 is SEHNR and CDR2 FQNEAQ (reference sequence). V was cut by 5 bases and J by 3 bases, with 23 bases left in between.

This chain joins TRBV12-3 or TRBV12-4 and TRBJ2-1; possible D gene TRBD2, 7 bases. CDR3 size: 13 residues. Trimming removed 8 bases at V and 5 bases at J, with 13 bases between. CDR3 loop: CASGGAWDNEQFF. CDR3 DNA sequence: TGTGCCAGCGGGGGGGCCTGGGACAATGAGCAGTTCTTC.